Listed below are T cell receptor beta chains from one sample, sequenced in a study of blood T cells in healthy people across ages. Each CDR3 protein is one row after TCRdb ran MiXCR on the 5' RACE reads. This table holds more than 1,000,000 distinct CDR3 sequences, less than 25% found once. The same data also went into a second study, on T cells of mothers and their children.

The source material was blood. These receptors were obtained from a girl aged 2-10 years in good health. Both conserved end residues are part of each CDR3. The order of the fields is V gene, clone size, D gene, J gene, CDR3 DNA, CDR3 protein. The D gene is left open where the match is weak. The listing skips clone size in some rows; elsewhere it reads once, few, many or a size class.

TRBV5-1	.	.	TRBJ1-5	TGCGCCAGCAGCTTGGAGACAGGCGATCAGCCCCAGCATTTT	CASSLETGDQPQHF
TRBV7-3	.	.	TRBJ1-1	TGTGCCAGCAGCGGTCTGTCGAATGAAGCTTTCTTT	CASSGLSNEAFF
TRBV29-1	.	.	TRBJ2-7	TGCAGCGCTTCGGCGGCCTCCTACGAGCAGTACTTC	CSASAASYEQYF
TRBV5-1	.	.	TRBJ1-1	TGCGCCAGCAGAGGGGATGTGAACACTGAAGCTTTCTTT	CASRGDVNTEAFF
TRBV4-1	.	TRBD2	TRBJ2-7	TGCGCCAGCAGCCCAGACAGCGGGGCCGTAGAGCAGTACTTC	CASSPDSGAVEQYF
TRBV12-3/TRBV12-4	.	.	TRBJ2-6	TGTGCCAGCAGGGGGTACTCTGGGGCCAACGTCCTGACTTTC	CASRGYSGANVLTF
TRBV20-1	.	.	TRBJ1-6	TGCAGTGCTAGAGATTGGAGGAACAGCGAGAATTCACCCCTCCACTTT	CSARDWRNSENSPLHF
TRBV3-1	few	.	TRBJ1-4	TGTGCCAGCAGCCAGAGCCCCGCCCACAGCGATTTATCGGAAAAACTGTTTTTT	CASSQSPAHSDLSEKLFF
TRBV29-1	.	.	TRBJ2-3	TGCAGCGTTGAAGAGCTCGCGGGAGATACGCAGTATTTT	CSVEELAGDTQYF
TRBV2	.	.	TRBJ2-2	TGTGCCAGCAGGTGGGGGCCCGGGGAGCTGTTTTTT	CASRWGPGELFF
TRBV10-3	.	.	TRBJ2-3	TGTGCCATCAGAGAAAGGGGCACAGATACGCAGTATTTT	CAIRERGTDTQYF